The next 21 T cell receptor beta chains were all read from a single sample in a study of CD8 T cells in Susac syndrome. RNA totalling roughly 0.5 to 1 ug underwent reverse transcription with random hexamers. TCRdb ran MiXCR on the immunoSEQ multiplex PCR reads and lists one entry per CDR3 protein. The sample lists 150,000 to 250,000 distinct CDR3 sequences, about 95% occurring once. The sample consisted of CD4+ T cells from PBMCs. The receptor set was obtained from a human donor with multiple sclerosis.

The rearrangement uses TRBV11-2 and TRBJ1-1; D ambiguous. The V gene lost 3 bases and the J gene lost 2 bases, with 10 bases spanning the gap. This CDR3 spans 14 amino acids. Germline lookup yields CDR1 SGHAT and CDR2 FQNNGV. Written as DNA, the CDR3 is TGTGCCAGCAGCTTTGTAGGGATCAACACTGAAGCTTTCTTT. Translated, it gives CASSFVGINTEAFF.

This rearrangement joins TRBV29-1 to TRBJ2-7; the D gene is possibly TRBD1 (6 bases). This CDR3 is 13 amino acids long. The V end lost 6 bases, the J end lost 4 bases, and 16 bases lay between the germline ends. Germline CDR1 reads SQVTM; CDR2 reads ANQGSEA. The CDR3 loop reads CSVPGPGVYEQYF. In DNA, the CDR3 is TGCAGCGTACCGGGGCCAGGGGTGTACGAGCAGTACTTC.

The genes are TRBV12-5 and TRBJ2-7; perhaps D is TRBD1 or TRBD2 (6 bases each). CDR1 and CDR2 from the germline V gene are LGHNT and FRNRAP. The germline V and J ends were trimmed by 1 base and 6 bases, with 13 bases remaining between them. CDR3 size: 14 residues. CDR3 in DNA: TGTGCTAGTGGTTTGGGACCGGGGGCTGCCGAGCAGTACTTC. Protein: CASGLGPGAAEQYF.

The rearrangement joins TRBV6-5 to TRBJ1-1, with D unresolved. V dropped 6 bases and J dropped 7 bases, with 9 bases sitting between them. Germline CDR1 reads MNHEY; CDR2 reads SVGAGI. The CDR3 spans 11 residues. The CDR3, as DNA: TGTGCCAGCAGGGTGAGCGATGAAGCTTTCTTT. Translated, it gives CASRVSDEAFF.

The chain uses TRBV9 and TRBJ2-1, with D maybe TRBD2 (5 bases). V was shortened by 1 base and J by 8 bases, with 16 bases between the two germline ends. The germline V gene encodes CDR1 SGDLS and CDR2 YYNGEE. This CDR3 has 15 amino acids. The CDR3 nucleotides are TGTGCCAGCAGCGTACTAGGGAGTGGATTCGATGAGCAGTTCTTC. Its translation: CASSVLGSGFDEQFF. Supplemented by reference TRBV9 and TRBJ2-1, the full variable domain reads DSGVTQTPKHLITATGQRVTLRCSPRSGDLSVYWYQQSLDQGLQFLIQYYNGEERAKGNILERFSAQQFPDLHSELNLSSLELGDSALYFCASSVLGSGFDEQFFGPGTRLTVL.

The CDR3 bases are TGCGCCAGCAGCTTGGCCAGGAGGGGCTACGAGCAGTACTTC. It is translated as CASSLARRGYEQYF. The gene calls are TRBV5-1 and TRBJ2-7; TRBD2 is a possible D gene (6 bases). Per germline, CDR1 SGHRS and CDR2 YFSETQ. The CDR3 totals 14 residues. The V end was cut by 0 bases, the J end by 3 bases, with 10 bases between.

This chain connects TRBV9 to TRBJ1-2; D uncertain. The germline V gene encodes CDR1 SGDLS and CDR2 YYNGEE. Trimming pared 0 bases from V and 2 bases from J, leaving 8 bases between. The CDR3 has 14 amino acids. DNA for the CDR3: TGTGCCAGCAGCGTAGTTCCCGCAAACTATGGCTACACCTTC. The encoded protein is CASSVVPANYGYTF.

This rearrangement joins TRBV3-1 to TRBJ2-1; D gene ambiguous. V was cut by 4 bases and J by 15 bases, with 19 bases left in between. The CDR3 runs to 13 residues. Germline-derived CDR1 and CDR2 are LGHDT and YNNKEL (reference sequence). CDR3 in amino acids: CASSPLKGFDRFF. In nucleotides, the CDR3 is TGTGCCAGCAGCCCACTGAAGGGTTTTGATCGGTTCTTC.

The chain links TRBV30 to TRBJ2-7; the D gene is possibly TRBD2 (5 bases). Per the germline V gene, CDR1 is GTSNPN and CDR2 is SVGIG (reference sequence). The germline V and J ends were trimmed by 3 bases and 7 bases, with 16 bases remaining between them. There are 13 residues in the CDR3. The CDR3 here is CAWRGSRRGEQYF. CDR3 nucleotide sequence: TGTGCCTGGAGAGGTAGCCGGAGAGGGGAGCAGTACTTC.

The chain carries TRBV14 and TRBJ2-1; 7 bases are a match to TRBD1. This CDR3 spans 15 amino acids. J gave up 4 bases and V 5 bases, and 8 bases lay outside the gene matches. Germline V gene sequence: CDR1 SGHDN, CDR2 FVKESK. Here the CDR3 reads CASSRQGILYNEQFF. The CDR3 coding sequence is TGTGCCAGCAGCAGACAGGGAATTCTTTACAATGAGCAGTTCTTC.

This clonotype is a singleton in its sample. The chain employs TRBV27 and TRBJ1-2, with D unclear. CDR3 length equals 13 residues. Germline V gene sequence: CDR1 MNHEY, CDR2 SMNVEV (reference sequence). Trimming stripped 5 bases from V and 4 bases from J, with 11 bases between. CDR3 DNA: TGTGCCAGCAGTCCCACAGTTCTCTATGGCTACACCTTC. Protein: CASSPTVLYGYTF.

The rearrangement uses TRBV7-8 and TRBJ2-3, with D unresolved. Germline V gene sequence: CDR1 SGHVS, CDR2 FQNEAQ. The germline V and J ends were trimmed by 3 bases and 6 bases, with 7 bases remaining between them. The CDR3 sequence is 12 residues long. CDR3 region: CASSFLFDTQYF. The CDR3 nucleotides are TGTGCCAGCAGCTTCTTATTTGATACGCAGTATTTT.

J is TRBJ1-5 and V is TRBV20-1, with D maybe TRBD1 (5 bases). V was trimmed by 6 bases and J by 2 bases, leaving 17 bases between them. The CDR3 is 15 residues long. Per germline, CDR1 DFQATT and CDR2 SNEGSKA (reference sequence). The CDR3 reads CSARSGLLGNQPQHF. The CDR3 nucleotides are TGCAGTGCACGTTCGGGGCTTCTCGGCAATCAGCCCCAGCATTTT.

The chain recombines TRBV29-1 with TRBJ2-2; 12 nucleotides match TRBD2. Germline trimming cut 5 bases from V and 0 bases from J; bases unmatched to any gene: 4. The CDR3 is made up of 16 amino acids. From germline, CDR1 is SQVTM and CDR2 ANQGSEA. CDR3 sequence reads: CSVRGLAGSNTGELFF. In DNA form, the CDR3 reads TGCAGCGTTCGGGGACTAGCGGGTTCGAACACCGGGGAGCTGTTTTTT.

The chain has TRBV12-3 or TRBV12-4 and TRBJ1-2; D ambiguous. V lost 6 bases and J 8 bases, leaving 13 bases between the germline ends. The CDR3 contains 12 residues. The DNA of the CDR3 is TGTGCCAGCAGGCCCGATTCCCAGGGCTACACCTTC. It codes for CASRPDSQGYTF.

The chain couples TRBV21-1 to TRBJ2-7; the D call of TRBD1 is as the table states it, not checked on the DNA. TRBV21-1 is classified as a pseudogene. The CDR3 contains 16 residues. CDR3 sequence reads: CASSKCSDSKYYEQYF. As DNA, the CDR3 is TGTGCCAGCAGCAAATGTTCGGACAGCAAATACTACGAGCAGTACTTC.

The J gene is TRBJ1-6, the V gene TRBV27; 10 bases match TRBD1. This CDR3 contains 18 residues. Germline CDR1 is MNHEY and CDR2 is SMNVEV (reference sequence). J was trimmed by 10 bases and V by 2 bases; bases with no gene match: 14. CDR3 in amino acids: CASSLVASRGQGFSPLHF. CDR3 bases: TGTGCCAGCAGTTTAGTGGCGAGCAGGGGACAGGGGTTCTCACCCCTCCACTTT.

The chain employs TRBV7-3 and TRBJ1-2; 7 bases fit TRBD1. Germline V CDR1 and CDR2: SGHTA, FQGTGA. V trimming: 5 bases; J trimming: 7 bases; junction bases outside the gene matches: 10. The CDR3 has 14 residues. The CDR3 DNA sequence: TGTGCCAGCAGCCAGACAGGGCGGGGCAGTGGCTACACCTTC. It yields the protein CASSQTGRGSGYTF.

The sample holds a few counts of this clonotype. The CDR3 protein is CASSRQGAYEQYF. The CDR3 DNA reads TGTGCCAGCAGTCGACAGGGGGCCTACGAGCAGTACTTC. V usage is TRBV3-1 and J usage is TRBJ2-7; 9 bases fit TRBD1. Germline V gene data show CDR1 as LGHDT and CDR2 as YNNKEL (reference sequence). The CDR3 has 13 residues. The trim removed 6 bases at V and 2 bases at J, leaving 2 bases unmatched.

This chain uses TRBV20-1 with TRBJ1-2; no clear D. The CDR3 is made up of 13 amino acids. CDR1 is DFQATT and CDR2 is SNEGSKA in the germline V gene (reference sequence). V dropped 5 bases and J dropped 3 bases, with 13 bases sitting between them. The CDR3 here is CSALNFGDYGYTF. The DNA of the CDR3 is TGCAGTGCTCTTAATTTTGGGGACTATGGCTACACCTTC.

The V and J genes are TRBV20-1 and TRBJ2-7; 7 bases are shared with TRBD2. The CDR3 length is 12 residues. CDR1 and CDR2 from the germline V gene are DFQATT and SNEGSKA (reference sequence). V was pared by 5 bases and J by 4 bases, with 5 bases of the junction left unmatched. In nucleotides, the CDR3 is TGCAGTGCTGGGGGGGAGGTTTACGAGCAGTACTTC. It encodes CSAGGEVYEQYF.